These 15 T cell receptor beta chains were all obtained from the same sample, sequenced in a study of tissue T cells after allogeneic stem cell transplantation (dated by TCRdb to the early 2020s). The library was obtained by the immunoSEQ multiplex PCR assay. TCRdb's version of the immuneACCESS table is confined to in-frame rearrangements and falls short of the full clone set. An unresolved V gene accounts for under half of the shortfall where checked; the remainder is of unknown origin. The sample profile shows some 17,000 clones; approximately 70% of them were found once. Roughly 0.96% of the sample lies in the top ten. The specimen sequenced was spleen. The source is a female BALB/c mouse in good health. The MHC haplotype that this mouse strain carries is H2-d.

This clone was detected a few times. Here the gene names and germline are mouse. CDR3 DNA (partial): TGTGCCAGCGGTGATGCGTACTGGCAGGAACAGTAC. Translating it yields CASGDAYWQEQY. The entire CDR3 is CASGDAYWQEQYF. The rearrangement joins TRBV13-2 to TRBJ2-7; D possibly corresponds to TRBD2 (5 bases). Read sequence stops 1 residue before the CDR3 end, and the germline J gene provides the missing end. CDR1 is NNHNN, CDR2 SYGAGS, per germline (reference sequence). This CDR3 is 13 amino acids long. V was cut by 0 bases and J by 7 bases, with 11 bases left in between.

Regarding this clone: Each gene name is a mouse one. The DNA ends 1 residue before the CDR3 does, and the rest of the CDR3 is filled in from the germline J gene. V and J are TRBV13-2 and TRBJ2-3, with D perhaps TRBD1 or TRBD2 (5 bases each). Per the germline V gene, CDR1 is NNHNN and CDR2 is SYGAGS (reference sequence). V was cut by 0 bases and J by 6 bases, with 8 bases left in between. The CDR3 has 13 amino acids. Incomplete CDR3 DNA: TGTGCCAGCGGTGATGCGGGGGAGGAAACGCTGTAT. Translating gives CASGDAGEETLY. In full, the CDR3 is CASGDAGEETLYF.

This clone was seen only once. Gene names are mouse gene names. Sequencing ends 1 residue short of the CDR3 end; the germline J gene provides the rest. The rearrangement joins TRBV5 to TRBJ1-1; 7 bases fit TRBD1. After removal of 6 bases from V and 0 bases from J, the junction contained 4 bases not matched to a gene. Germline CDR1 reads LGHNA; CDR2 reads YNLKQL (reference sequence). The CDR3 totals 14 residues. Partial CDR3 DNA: TGTGCCAGCAGAAGACAGGGAACAAACACAGAAGTCTTC. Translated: CASRRQGTNTEVF. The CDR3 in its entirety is CASRRQGTNTEVFF.

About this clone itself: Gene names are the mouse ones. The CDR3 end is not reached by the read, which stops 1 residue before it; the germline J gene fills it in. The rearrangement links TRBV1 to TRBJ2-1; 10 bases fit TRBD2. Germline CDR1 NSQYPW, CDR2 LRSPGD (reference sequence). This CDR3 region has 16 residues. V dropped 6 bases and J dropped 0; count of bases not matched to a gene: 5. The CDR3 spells CTCSPTGGRNYAEQFF. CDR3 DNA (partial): TGCACCTGCAGCCCGACTGGGGGGCGTAACTATGCTGAGCAGTTC.

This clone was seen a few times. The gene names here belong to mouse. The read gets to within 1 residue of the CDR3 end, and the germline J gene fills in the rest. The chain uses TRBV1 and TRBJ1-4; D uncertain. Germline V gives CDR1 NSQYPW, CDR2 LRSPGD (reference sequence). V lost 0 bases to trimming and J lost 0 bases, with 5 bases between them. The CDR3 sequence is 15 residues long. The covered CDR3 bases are TGCACCTGCAGTGCAGACAGATTTTCCAACGAAAGATTATTT. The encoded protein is CTCSADRFSNERLF. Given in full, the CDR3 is CTCSADRFSNERLFF.

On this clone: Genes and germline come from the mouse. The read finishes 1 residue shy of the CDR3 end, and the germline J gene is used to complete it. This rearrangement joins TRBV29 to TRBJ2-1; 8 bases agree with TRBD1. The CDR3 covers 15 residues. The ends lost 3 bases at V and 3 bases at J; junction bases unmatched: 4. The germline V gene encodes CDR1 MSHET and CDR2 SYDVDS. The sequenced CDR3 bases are TGTGCTAGCAGTTTGAGGGACAGGAGCTATGCTGAGCAGTTC. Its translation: CASSLRDRSYAEQF. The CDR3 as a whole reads CASSLRDRSYAEQFF.

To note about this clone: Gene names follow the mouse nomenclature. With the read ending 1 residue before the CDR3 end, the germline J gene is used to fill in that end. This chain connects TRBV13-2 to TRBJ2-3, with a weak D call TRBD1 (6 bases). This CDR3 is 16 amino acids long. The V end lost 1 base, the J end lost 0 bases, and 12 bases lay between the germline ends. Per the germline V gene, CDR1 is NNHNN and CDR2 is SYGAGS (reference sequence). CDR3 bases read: TGTGCCAGCGGTGATTCCACAGGGCGTAGTGCAGAAACGCTGTAT. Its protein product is CASGDSTGRSAETLY. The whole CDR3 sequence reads CASGDSTGRSAETLYF.

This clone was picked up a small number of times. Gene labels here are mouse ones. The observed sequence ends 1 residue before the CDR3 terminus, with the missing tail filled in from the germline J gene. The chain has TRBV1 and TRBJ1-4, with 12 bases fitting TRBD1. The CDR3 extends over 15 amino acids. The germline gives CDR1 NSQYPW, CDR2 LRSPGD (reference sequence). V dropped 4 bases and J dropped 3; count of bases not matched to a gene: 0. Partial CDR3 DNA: TGCACCTGCAGTGGGGACAGGGGGCCCAACGAAAGATTATTT. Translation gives CTCSGDRGPNERLF. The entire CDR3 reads CTCSGDRGPNERLFF.

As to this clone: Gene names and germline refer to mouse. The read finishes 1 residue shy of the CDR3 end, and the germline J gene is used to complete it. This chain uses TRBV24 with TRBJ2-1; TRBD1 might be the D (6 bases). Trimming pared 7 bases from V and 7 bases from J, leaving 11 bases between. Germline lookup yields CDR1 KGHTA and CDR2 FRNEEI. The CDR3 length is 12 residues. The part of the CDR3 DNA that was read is TGTGCCAGCACCTCGGGACAAGCTGAGCAGTTC. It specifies CASTSGQAEQF. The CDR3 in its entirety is CASTSGQAEQFF.

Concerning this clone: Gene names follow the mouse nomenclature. CDR3: CASGPQGADTQYF. Partial CDR3 DNA: TGTGCCAGCGGCCCTCAGGGGGCGGACACCCAGTAC. This chain links TRBV13-2 with TRBJ2-5; 8 bases agree with TRBD1. The sequence runs out 1 residue before the end of the CDR3; the remainder is reconstructed from the germline J gene. Trimming at V came to 5 bases and at J to 6 bases, leaving 5 bases not matched to a gene. The CDR3 is 13 amino acids. Germline V gene lookup returns CDR1 NNHNN and CDR2 SYGAGS (reference sequence).

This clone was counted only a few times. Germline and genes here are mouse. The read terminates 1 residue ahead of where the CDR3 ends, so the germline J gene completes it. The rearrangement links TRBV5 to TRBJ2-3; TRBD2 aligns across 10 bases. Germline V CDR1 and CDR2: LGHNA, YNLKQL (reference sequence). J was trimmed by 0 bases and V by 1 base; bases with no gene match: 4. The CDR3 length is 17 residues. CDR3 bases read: TGTGCCAGCAGCCAAGGACTGGGGGGTTCTAGTGCAGAAACGCTGTAT. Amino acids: CASSQGLGGSSAETLY. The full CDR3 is CASSQGLGGSSAETLYF.

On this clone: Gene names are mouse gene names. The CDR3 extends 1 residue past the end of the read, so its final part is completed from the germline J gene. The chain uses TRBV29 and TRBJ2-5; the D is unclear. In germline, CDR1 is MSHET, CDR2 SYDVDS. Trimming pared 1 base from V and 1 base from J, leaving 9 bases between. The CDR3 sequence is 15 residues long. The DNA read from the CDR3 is TGTGCTAGCAGTTTATGGGGAAGGGACCAAGACACCCAGTAC. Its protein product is CASSLWGRDQDTQY. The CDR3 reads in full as CASSLWGRDQDTQYF.

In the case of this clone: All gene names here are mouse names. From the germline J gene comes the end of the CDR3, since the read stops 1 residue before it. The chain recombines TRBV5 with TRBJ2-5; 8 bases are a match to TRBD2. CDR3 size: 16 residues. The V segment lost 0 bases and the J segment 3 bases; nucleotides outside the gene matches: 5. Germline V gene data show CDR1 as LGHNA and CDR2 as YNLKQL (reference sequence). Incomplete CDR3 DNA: TGTGCCAGCAGCCAAGATGGGGTGGGGGGGCAAGACACCCAGTAC. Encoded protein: CASSQDGVGGQDTQY. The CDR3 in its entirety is CASSQDGVGGQDTQYF.

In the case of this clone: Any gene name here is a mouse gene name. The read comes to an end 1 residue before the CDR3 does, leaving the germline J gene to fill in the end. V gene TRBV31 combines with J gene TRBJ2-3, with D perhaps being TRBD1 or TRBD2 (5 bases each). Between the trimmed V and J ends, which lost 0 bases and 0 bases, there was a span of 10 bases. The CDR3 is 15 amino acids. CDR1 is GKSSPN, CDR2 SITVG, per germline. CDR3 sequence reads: CAWSLRGSSAETLYF. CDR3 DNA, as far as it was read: TGTGCCTGGAGTCTTCGGGGGTCTAGTGCAGAAACGCTGTAT.

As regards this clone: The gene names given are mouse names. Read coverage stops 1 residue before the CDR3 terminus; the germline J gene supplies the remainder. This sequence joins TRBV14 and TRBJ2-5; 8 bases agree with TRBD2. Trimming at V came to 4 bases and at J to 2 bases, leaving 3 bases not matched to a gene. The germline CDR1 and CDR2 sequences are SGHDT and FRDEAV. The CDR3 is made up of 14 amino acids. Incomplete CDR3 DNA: TGTGCCAGCAGTAAACTGGGGGCCCAAGACACCCAGTAC. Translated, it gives CASSKLGAQDTQY. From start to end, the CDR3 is CASSKLGAQDTQYF.